The entry below describes one T cell receptor beta chain. Its cognate antigen is unknown. The sample comes from a study of beta chain features in type 1 diabetes. Overall study findings and caveats: All four CD4+ subsets of Type 1 diabetes patients contained TCRB CDR3s that were moderately but significantly shorter. VDJ junctions from patients with type 1 diabetes contained fewer insertions and more deletions. Patients showed naive, central memory and Treg TCRB repertoires that appeared more similar than those of healthy donors.

Each population that was sorted was more than 95% pure. Since all of the isolated RNA was reverse transcribed, expressed TCRB transcripts were what got sequenced. TCRdb's table, derived via immunoSEQ multiplex PCR, lists solely in-frame clones and lacks some. The sample records hundreds of thousands of clones, over 12% being singletons. Unmatched junction bases numbered 14, after V lost 10 bases and J lost 2 bases. The V gene's germline CDR1 is SEHNR and CDR2 FQNEAQ (reference sequence). The CDR3 contains 16 residues. The chain carries TRBV7-9 and TRBJ1-1; 9 nucleotides agree with TRBD1. This receptor was identified in a woman between 35 and 50 years old in good health. Sequences were obtained from naive CD4+ T cells from blood. The CDR3 region is CATKGGTGFLNTEAFF. CDR3 coding DNA: TGTGCCACCAAGGGGGGGACAGGGTTTCTAAACACTGAAGCTTTCTTT.